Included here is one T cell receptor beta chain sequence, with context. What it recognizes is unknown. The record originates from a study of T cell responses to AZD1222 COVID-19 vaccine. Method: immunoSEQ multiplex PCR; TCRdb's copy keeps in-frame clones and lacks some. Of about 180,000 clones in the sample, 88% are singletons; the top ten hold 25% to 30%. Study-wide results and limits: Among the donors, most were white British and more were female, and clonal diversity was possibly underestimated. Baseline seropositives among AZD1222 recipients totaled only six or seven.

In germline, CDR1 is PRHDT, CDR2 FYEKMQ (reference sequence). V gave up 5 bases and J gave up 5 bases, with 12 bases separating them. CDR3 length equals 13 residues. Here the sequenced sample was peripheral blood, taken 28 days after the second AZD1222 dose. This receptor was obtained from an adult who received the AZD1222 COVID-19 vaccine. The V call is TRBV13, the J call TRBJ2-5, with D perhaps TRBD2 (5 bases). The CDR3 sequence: CASSRRGRETQYF. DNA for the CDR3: TGTGCCAGCAGCCGCCGGGGTAGGGAGACCCAGTACTTC.